Here is one TCR beta chain with its context. Generated by immunoSEQ multiplex PCR, the TCRdb table keeps only in-frame clones and is missing some. The repertoire has under 200,000 clones, about 83% of them found once; the top ten carry 3.7%. This entry comes from a study of blood T cell repertoires in COVID-19. Study at large: Acute-phase and convalescent COVID-19 samples originated in the United States, Italy and Spain.

The CDR3 runs to 18 residues. Trimming removed 4 bases from V and 0 bases from J, with 21 bases in between. The germline gives CDR1 SGHAT, CDR2 FQNNGV. The specimen was peripheral blood. The sequence was collected from a man between 18 and 29 years old with active or convalescent COVID-19. V and J are TRBV11-2 and TRBJ2-5, with D possibly matching TRBD2 (5 bases). CDR3 coding DNA: TGTGCCAGCAGCTCTGGAGGAGGTGCGGGTCCCAACCAAGAGACCCAGTACTTC. Amino acid sequence: CASSSGGGAGPNQETQYF.